Reported below is one T cell receptor (beta chain). Its antigen target is currently unknown. One end of the junction does not line up with germline, which may come from a read error. TCRbeta CDR3 regions were amplified from genomic DNA using the immunoSEQ Assay, a bias-controlled multiplex PCR. The source study handled its data this way. The number of nucleated cells in each sample was estimated from the amplification of reference gene primers within the assay. Sequence reads were collapsed and filtered to measure the absolute abundance of every unique TCRbeta CDR3 rearrangement. For each sample, productive Simpson clonality was calculated by taking the square root of Simpson's diversity index across productive rearrangements. What TCRdb holds here is the immuneACCESS table cut down to in-frame rearrangements. Part of the clones is not present; checked against another copy, under half of the missing clones reflect an unresolved V gene, and the others are unexplained. V and J calls and clone size come straight from that table; D and trimming were deduced from the DNA. The sample table lists a few hundred thousand clones, around 88% of them with a count of one. The ten largest clones capture 1.5% to 2% of the sample.

This sample was included in a study of blood T cell repertoires in COVID-19 (TCRdb year 2020). A note on the overall study: Collaborator samples came from the United States, Italy and Spain and covered acute and convalescent phases of COVID-19. The prospective study material was composed of cDNA or gDNA derived from T cells, B-cell-depleted T cells, or PBMCs. The dataset comprised deeply sampled blood TCRbeta repertoires from subjects exposed to, actively infected with, or recovered from COVID-19. The repertoires were made available in a free public database intended to serve as a resource for research on the immune response to SARS-CoV-2. Samples came from the ongoing ImmuneRACE study (first 160 participants) plus 1,254 subjects from 6 global collaborators. Nearly every sample came with metadata listing a de-identified subject ID, COVID-19 status, age in years and sex. HLA class I and class II types, where available, came from metadata supplied by the sample provider rather than from assay-based typing. The research as a whole found: The amount of clinical and demographic metadata varied by source and participant and was provided uncurated.

In Seattle, one collaborating source enrolled patients while the infection was active and tracked those patients longitudinally over the course of disease. Whole blood was collected in K2EDTA tubes by collaborating institutions according to the institutions' own protocols. For TCRbeta analysis, collaborators shipped samples in one of three forms: frozen whole blood, isolated PBMCs, or DNA extracted from either of those sample types. What was sequenced was peripheral blood. The sequence derives from a woman aged 25 to 39 with COVID-19, enrolled during active disease.

The CDR3 region has the sequence CASSLKPGTETFLFWGF. The nucleotide sequence reads TGTGCCAGCAGTCTGAAACCCGGGACAGAGACCTTTTTATTCTGGGGATTT. The V and J segments used are TRBV27 and TRBJ1-6, with 7 central nucleotides matching TRBD1. For CDR1 and CDR2, the germline V gene (reference sequence) lists MNHEY and SMNVEV. Including cysteine and phenylalanine, the CDR3 has 17 amino acids. Only CDR3 DNA remains: 51 bases, in frame from the first base.